This entry is about one TCR beta chain. The CDR3 totals 15 residues. V shed 0 bases and J shed 11 bases, with 16 bases lying between them. The germline V gene has CDR1 SEHNR and CDR2 FQNEAQ (reference sequence). Libraries were prepared by immunoSEQ multiplex PCR; TCRdb keeps only in-frame clonotypes and omits some of them. The table records 150,000 to 200,000 clones, 85% to 95% of them present only once. This record comes from a study of blood T cell repertoires in COVID-19. The clonotype comes from a woman aged 55-70 years with COVID-19, enrolled during active disease. What was sequenced was peripheral blood. The chain combines TRBV7-9 with TRBJ1-4, with a weak D call TRBD1 (6 bases). The CDR3 spells CASSLASQGREKLFF. The CDR3 DNA sequence: TGTGCCAGCAGCTTAGCGAGCCAGGGGAGAGAGAAACTGTTTTTT. Full variable domain (missing parts from reference TRBV7-9 and TRBJ1-4): DTGVSQNPRHKITKRGQNVTFRCDPISEHNRLYWYRQTLGQGPEFLTYFQNEAQLEKSRLLSDRFSAERPKGSFSTLEIQRTEQGDSAMYLCASSLASQGREKLFFGSGTQLSVL.